A single T cell receptor (beta chain) is shown here with its context. Within the sample, other DNA sequences also encode this same CDR3. The authors' processing: How many nucleated cells were present was estimated from reference gene primer amplification. This table comes from immunoSEQ multiplex PCR, and its TCRdb copy is limited to in-frame clones, with some not included. That table supplies the V and J calls and clone size; D and trimming were determined from the DNA. This table has some 150,000 clones, 65% to 85% appearing once. The data were obtained in a study of blood T cell repertoires in COVID-19. Study overall: Donors in the United States, Italy and Spain gave samples during acute or convalescent COVID-19. T cells, B-cell-depleted T cells, or PBMCs provided the cDNA or gDNA that served as material.

Input material: peripheral blood. The receptor's source is a man aged 60 to 69 with active or convalescent COVID-19.

The CDR3 sequence: CATSDFGDRGYEQYF. For the CDR3, the DNA is TGTGCCACCAGTGATTTTGGGGACAGGGGCTACGAGCAGTACTTC. The V call is TRBV24-1, the J call TRBJ2-7; 10 bases match TRBD1. The junction had 2 bases not matched to a gene; V was cut back by 1 base and J by 3 bases. The CDR3 loop spans 15 amino acids. The germline V gene has CDR1 KGHDR and CDR2 SFDVKD.